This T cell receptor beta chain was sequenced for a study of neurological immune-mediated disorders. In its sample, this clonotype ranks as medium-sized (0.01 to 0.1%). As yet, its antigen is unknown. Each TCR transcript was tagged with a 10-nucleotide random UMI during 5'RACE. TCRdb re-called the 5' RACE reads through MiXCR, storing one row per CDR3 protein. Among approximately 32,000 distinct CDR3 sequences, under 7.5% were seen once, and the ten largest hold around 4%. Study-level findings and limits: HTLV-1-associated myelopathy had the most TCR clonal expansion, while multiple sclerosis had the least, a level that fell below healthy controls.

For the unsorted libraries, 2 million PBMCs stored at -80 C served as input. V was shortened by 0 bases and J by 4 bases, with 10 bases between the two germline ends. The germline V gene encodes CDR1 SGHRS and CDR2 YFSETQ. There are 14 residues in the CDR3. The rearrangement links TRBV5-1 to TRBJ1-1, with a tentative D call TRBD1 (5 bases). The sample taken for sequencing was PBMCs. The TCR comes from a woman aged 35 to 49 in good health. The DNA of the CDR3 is TGCGCCAGCAGCTTGGGGACAACTGGCACTGAAGCTTTCTTT. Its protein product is CASSLGTTGTEAFF.